One sample yielded the 8 T cell receptor beta chains listed below, sequenced in a study of cytomegalovirus exposure and HLA in healthy donors. PCR primers comprised 60 Vbeta and 13 Jbeta primers. The protocol was immunoSEQ multiplex PCR, while the TCRdb copy is restricted to in-frame clones and leaves out a portion. The sample holds 110,000 or so clones, roughly 79% seen once. Sample: PBMCs. The receptor set was obtained from a male donor in good health and CMV-seronegative.

The V call is TRBV6-1, the J call TRBJ1-2, with 7 bases aligning to TRBD1. V shed 6 bases, J shed 8 bases, and the junction held 12 bases outside the gene matches. The CDR3 has 14 residues. Germline loops: CDR1 MNHNS, CDR2 SASEGT. In DNA form, the CDR3 reads TGTGCCAGCAGCCTACAGGGGAAGTCCAGCGGCTACACCTTC. Its protein is CASSLQGKSSGYTF.

On this clone: Additional DNA sequences in this sample encode the identical CDR3. J is TRBJ2-7 and V is TRBV5-1, with a tentative D call TRBD2 (6 bases). This CDR3 region has 12 residues. V gave up 4 bases and J gave up 6 bases, with 11 bases separating them. Looked up from germline, CDR1 is SGHRS and CDR2 is YFSETQ. This chain's CDR3 is CASSPEGVEQYF. CDR3 bases: TGCGCCAGCAGCCCGGAGGGCGTCGAGCAGTACTTC.

This chain links TRBV14 with TRBJ2-7; TRBD1 is a possible D gene (6 bases). The germline V gene encodes CDR1 SGHDN and CDR2 FVKESK. V lost 4 bases, J lost 6 bases, and 19 bases lay in between. The CDR3 contains 15 residues. The CDR3 nucleotides read TGTGCCAGCAGCCTGGGGGCAGGGAGATTGGGCGAGCAGTACTTC. It translates to CASSLGAGRLGEQYF.

The gene calls are TRBV5-1 and TRBJ1-1; 8 nucleotides match TRBD1. The CDR3 covers 16 residues. CDR1 and CDR2 (germline): SGHRS, YFSETQ. The junction had 9 bases not matched to a gene; V was cut back by 4 bases and J by 1 base. The CDR3 DNA is TGCGCCAGCAGCCCGTGGACAGGGTCCGGGAACACTGAAGCTTTCTTT. Translation: CASSPWTGSGNTEAFF.

The chain links TRBV27 to TRBJ2-5; 7 nucleotides match TRBD1. The CDR3 contains 13 residues. The germline CDR1 and CDR2 sequences are MNHEY and SMNVEV (reference sequence). The V gene end was trimmed by 8 bases and the J gene end by 0 bases; junction bases not matched to a gene: 3. The CDR3 DNA follows: TGTGCCAGCGTGGACAGGAACCAAGAGACCCAGTACTTC. As protein: CASVDRNQETQYF.

This clone has just a few counts. The J gene is TRBJ1-5, the V gene TRBV2; D may be TRBD1 (6 bases). The CDR3 sequence is 13 residues long. Germline CDR1 and CDR2: SNHLY and FYNNEI. With 0 bases removed from V and 15 bases from J, the gap between germline ends came to 15 bases. The CDR3 sequence is CASSEAAYRDTHF. CDR3 nucleotide sequence: TGTGCCAGCAGTGAAGCTGCCTACAGGGACACGCATTTT.

The chain couples TRBV15 to TRBJ1-5; D gene ambiguous. V was cut by 1 base and J by 7 bases, with 5 bases left in between. The CDR3 runs to 12 residues. Germline CDR1 LNHNV, CDR2 YYDKDF (reference sequence). The CDR3 sequence: CATSRARQPQHF. In DNA form, the CDR3 reads TGTGCCACCAGCAGAGCCCGGCAGCCCCAGCATTTT.

V is TRBV28 and J is TRBJ1-5; 7 nucleotides align to TRBD1. Unmatched junction bases numbered 9, after V lost 10 bases and J lost 0 bases. The CDR3 runs 15 residues. Germline V lookup: CDR1 MDHEN, CDR2 SYDVKM. Here the CDR3 reads CATDRVYGSNQPQHF. CDR3 bases: TGTGCCACCGACAGGGTATACGGTAGCAATCAGCCCCAGCATTTT. Filled out from reference TRBV28 and TRBJ1-5, the complete variable domain reads DVKVTQSSRYLVKRTGEKVFLECVQDMDHENMFWYRQDPGLGLRLIYFSYDVKMKEKGDIPEGYSVSREKKERFSLILESASTNQTSMYLCATDRVYGSNQPQHFGDGTRLSIL.